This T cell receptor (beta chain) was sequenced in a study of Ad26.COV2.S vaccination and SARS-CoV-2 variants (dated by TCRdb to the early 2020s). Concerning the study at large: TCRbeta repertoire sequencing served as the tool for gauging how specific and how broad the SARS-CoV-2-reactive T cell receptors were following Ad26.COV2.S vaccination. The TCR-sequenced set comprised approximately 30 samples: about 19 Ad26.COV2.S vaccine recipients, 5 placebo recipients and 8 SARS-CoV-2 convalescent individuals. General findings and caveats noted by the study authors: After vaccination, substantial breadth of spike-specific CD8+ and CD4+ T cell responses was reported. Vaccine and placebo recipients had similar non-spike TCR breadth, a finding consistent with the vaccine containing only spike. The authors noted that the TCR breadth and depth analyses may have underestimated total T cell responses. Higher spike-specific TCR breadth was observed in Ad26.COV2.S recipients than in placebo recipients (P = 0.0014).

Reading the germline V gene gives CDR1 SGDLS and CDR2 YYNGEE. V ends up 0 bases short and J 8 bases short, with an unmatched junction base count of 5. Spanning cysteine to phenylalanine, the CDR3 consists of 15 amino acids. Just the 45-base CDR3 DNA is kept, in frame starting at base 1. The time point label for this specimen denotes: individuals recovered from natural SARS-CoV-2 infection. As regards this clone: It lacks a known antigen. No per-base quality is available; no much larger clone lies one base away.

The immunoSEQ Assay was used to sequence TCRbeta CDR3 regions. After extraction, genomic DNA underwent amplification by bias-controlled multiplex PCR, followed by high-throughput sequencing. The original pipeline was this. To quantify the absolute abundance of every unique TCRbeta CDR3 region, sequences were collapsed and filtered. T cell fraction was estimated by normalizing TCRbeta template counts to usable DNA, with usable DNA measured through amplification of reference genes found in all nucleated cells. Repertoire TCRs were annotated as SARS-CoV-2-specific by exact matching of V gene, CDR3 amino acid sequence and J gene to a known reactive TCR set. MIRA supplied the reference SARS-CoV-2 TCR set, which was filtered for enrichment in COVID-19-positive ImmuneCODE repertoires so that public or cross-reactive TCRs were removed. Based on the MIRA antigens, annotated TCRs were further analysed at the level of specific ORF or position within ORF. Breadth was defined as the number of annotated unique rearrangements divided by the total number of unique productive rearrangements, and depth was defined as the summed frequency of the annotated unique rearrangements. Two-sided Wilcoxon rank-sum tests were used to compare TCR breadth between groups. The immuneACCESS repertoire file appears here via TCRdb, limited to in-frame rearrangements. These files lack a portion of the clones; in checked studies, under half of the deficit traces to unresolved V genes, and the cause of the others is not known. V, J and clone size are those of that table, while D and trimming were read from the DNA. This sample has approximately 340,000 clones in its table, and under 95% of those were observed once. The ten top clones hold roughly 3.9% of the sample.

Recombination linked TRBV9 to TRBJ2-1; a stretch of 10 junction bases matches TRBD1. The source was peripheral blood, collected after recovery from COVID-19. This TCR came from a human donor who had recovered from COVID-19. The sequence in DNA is TGTGCCAGCAGCGTAGCCGGGACAGGGGTGCATGAGCAGTTCTTC. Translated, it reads CASSVAGTGVHEQFF. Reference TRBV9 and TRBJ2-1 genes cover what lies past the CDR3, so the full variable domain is DSGVTQTPKHLITATGQRVTLRCSPRSGDLSVYWYQQSLDQGLQFLIQYYNGEERAKGNILERFSAQQFPDLHSELNLSSLELGDSALYFCASSVAGTGVHEQFFGPGTRLTVL.